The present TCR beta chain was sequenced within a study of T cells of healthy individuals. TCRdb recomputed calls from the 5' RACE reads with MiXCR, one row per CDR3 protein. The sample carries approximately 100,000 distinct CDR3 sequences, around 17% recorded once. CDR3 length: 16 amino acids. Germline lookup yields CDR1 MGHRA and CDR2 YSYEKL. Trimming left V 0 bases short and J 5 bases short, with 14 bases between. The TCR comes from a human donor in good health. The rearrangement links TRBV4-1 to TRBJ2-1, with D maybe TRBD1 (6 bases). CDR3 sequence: CASSQDLWGLNNEQFF. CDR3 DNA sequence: TGCGCCAGCAGCCAAGATCTTTGGGGGCTAAACAATGAGCAGTTCTTC.